A single sample is the source of the 3 T cell receptor beta chains below, sequenced in a study of identical twins. TCRdb passed the 5' RACE reads through MiXCR, listing each CDR3 protein once. The sample has about 200,000 distinct CDR3 sequences, 7.5% seen once. These records were also assigned to another study, of yellow fever vaccine responses in identical twins.

Sequenced input: memory (CD45RO+) T cells sorted from blood. Receptors were obtained from a young woman in good health.

This chain uses TRBV20-1 with TRBJ2-1; D call uncertain. CDR1 and CDR2 from the germline V gene are DFQATT and SNEGSKA (reference sequence). The CDR3 sequence is 14 residues long. Trimming removed 5 bases from V and 4 bases from J, with 15 bases in between. Here the CDR3 DNA reads TGCAGTGCTCACCCCCCTCACCTTTACAATGAGCAGTTCTTC. This encodes CSAHPPHLYNEQFF.

This clonotype occurred many times. The V and J genes are TRBV20-1 and TRBJ2-7; TRBD2 matches at 7 bases. The CDR3 runs 14 residues. Germline loops: CDR1 DFQATT, CDR2 SNEGSKA (reference sequence). V was pared by 8 bases and J by 1 base, with 11 bases of the junction left unmatched. CDR3 nucleotide sequence: TGCAGTCCAAAGGTGGGGGGGTCGTCCTACGAGCAGTACTTC. It codes for CSPKVGGSSYEQYF.

The sample holds many counts of this clonotype. The CDR3 DNA reads as TGTGCCAGCAGCCGCAGGGGCGTCAATGAGCAGTTCTTC. This gives the protein CASSRRGVNEQFF. The chain links TRBV11-1 to TRBJ2-1; D might be TRBD1 (6 bases). The CDR3 has 13 residues. In germline, CDR1 is SGHAT, CDR2 FQDESV (reference sequence). V was cut by 5 bases and J by 6 bases, with 11 bases left in between.